This T cell receptor (beta chain) was retrieved from a study of T cell repertoires in cytomegalovirus infection. Background on the study: It was recently identified HLA-C-restricted and well-studied HLA-B-restricted CMV epitopes that the study used. Based on public TCR beta signatures, there were indications of CMV infection and of a matching HLA type.

A single record per CDR3 protein comes from TCRdb applying MiXCR to the reads. The data hold roughly 500,000 distinct CDR3 sequences, with around a third observed a single time. Study observations and caveats: Of the TCR beta families, the public ones yielded a cumulative frequency that identified carriers of CMV plus the relevant HLA. There were HLA-C-restricted CMV-specific TCR beta clonotypes dominating the ex vivo response.

With 6 bases removed from V and 0 bases from J, the gap between germline ends came to 6 bases. Germline-derived CDR1 and CDR2 are LNHDA and SQIVND (reference sequence). The CDR3 is 13 amino acids. A word on this clonotype: Its antigen is not known.

The V and J genes are TRBV19 and TRBJ1-5; D remains ambiguous. The source was cultured PBMCs, collected from culture after CMV antigen stimulation. This TCR derives from a human donor in good health (CMV status not recorded). Some clones in this sample may be carry-over from other donors' samples. Written as DNA, the CDR3 is TGTGCCAGTAGGCAGTTTAGCAATCAGCCCCAGCATTTT. Its translation: CASRQFSNQPQHF.